One T cell receptor beta chain is described in this entry. Its antigen is not known. No DNA is shown, since the ends of the CDR3 on it are uncertain; the CDR3 is the one TCRdb lists. The data belong to a study of PD-1 blockade in mismatch repair-deficient tumors. Study-level background: Enrolled about 2013-2017, patients had progressing, pretreated mismatch repair-deficient cancers of 12 to 13 types.

The CDR3 has 15 amino acids, counting both end residues. The TCR-sequenced patients were a few responders to pembrolizumab. Produced via immunoSEQ multiplex PCR; TCRdb's table is partial and in-frame only. The repertoire consists of tens of thousands of clones, with 65% to 85% occurring once and the leading ten covering 3% to 4%. Study-wide points: Tumor-resident clones, often absent from pretreatment blood, expanded after pembrolizumab and then contracted.

Source: PBMCs, taken less than 7 weeks after starting pembrolizumab. The receptor's source is an adult with mismatch repair-deficient cancer. The gene calls are TRBV21-1 and TRBJ2-7; the table gives TRBD1 as D, unverified against the DNA. TRBV21-1 is a recognized pseudogene. CDR3 sequence reads: CASIPVGTGAYEQYF.